The present entry profiles one T cell receptor (beta chain) with its context. The data are from a study of OX40 agonist ivuxolimab in advanced cancers. About the study: As their treatment, patients were administered ivuxolimab, an agonistic anti-OX40 (CD134) antibody.

Profiling relied on immunoSEQ multiplex PCR, and the TCRdb table lists in-frame clones only, not all of them. The sample lists more than 45,000 clones, about 86% seen once, with 0.88% in the top ten. CDR1 and CDR2 from the germline V gene are LNHNV and YYDKDF (reference sequence). CDR3 length equals 15 residues. J was trimmed by 8 bases and V by 0 bases; bases with no gene match: 6. The sample here was CD4+ or CD8+ T cells sorted from blood, taken in a trial of the OX40 agonist ivuxolimab. V and J are TRBV15 and TRBJ1-2, with 10 nucleotides matching TRBD1. The clonotype originates from an adult with an advanced solid tumor such as melanoma, head and neck, liver or kidney cancer. CDR3 DNA sequence: TGTGCCACCAGCAGAGATTATGGGACAGGGGAAGGCTACACCTTC. Its protein is CATSRDYGTGEGYTF.